These T cell receptor beta chains were read from a single sample in a study of cytomegalovirus exposure and HLA in healthy donors. The assay was immunoSEQ multiplex PCR, and TCRdb's table has in-frame clones only and misses some. The sample records fewer than 70,000 clones, 85% to 95% being singletons. Sample: PBMCs. Source of these receptors: a woman younger than 35 in good health and CMV-seropositive. The CDR3 runs from the conserved cysteine through the conserved F or W. The order of the fields is clone size, J gene, D gene, V gene, CDR3 DNA, CDR3 protein. D genes are given only for firm matches. Size tells how often a clone was seen (once, few, many) or the class of an expanded clone, and some rows leave it out.

clone_size: .
j_call: TRBJ2-5
d_call: .
v_call: TRBV21-1
cdr3_nt: TGTGCCAGCAGCACGAGTTACCCACCCCCTCCGCAAGTCCCCTCACAAGAGACCCAGTACTTC
cdr3_aa: CASSTSYPPPPQVPSQETQYF

clone_size: .
j_call: TRBJ2-2
d_call: TRBD2
v_call: TRBV5-1
cdr3_nt: TGCGCCAGCAGCTCCGGACTAGCGGGGGGGCCCAACACCGGGGAGCTGTTTTTT
cdr3_aa: CASSSGLAGGPNTGELFF

clone_size: .
j_call: TRBJ1-3
d_call: TRBD1
v_call: TRBV14
cdr3_nt: TGTGCCACGGGGCCCATACAGGGGCCTGGAAACACCATATATTTT
cdr3_aa: CATGPIQGPGNTIYF

clone_size: .
j_call: TRBJ1-2
d_call: .
v_call: TRBV6-4
cdr3_nt: TGTGCCAGCACTCCCCTACGGGAAGGCTACACCTTC
cdr3_aa: CASTPLREGYTF

clone_size: .
j_call: TRBJ2-3
d_call: .
v_call: TRBV9
cdr3_nt: TGTGCCAGCGCAAAGAGCGGGTTAGGACGAGATACGCAGTATTTT
cdr3_aa: CASAKSGLGRDTQYF

clone_size: .
j_call: TRBJ2-7
d_call: .
v_call: TRBV6-1
cdr3_nt: TGTGCCAGCAACGATGCACAGGGTAGTCCTTACGAGCAGTACTTC
cdr3_aa: CASNDAQGSPYEQYF

clone_size: .
j_call: TRBJ2-1
d_call: TRBD2
v_call: TRBV5-1
cdr3_nt: TGCGCCAGCAGCTCAAGCGGGAGGGCCGGGAATGAGCAGTTCTTC
cdr3_aa: CASSSSGRAGNEQFF

clone_size: .
j_call: TRBJ2-5
d_call: .
v_call: TRBV20-1
cdr3_nt: TGCAGTGCCTCCCACTCGGAGACCCAGTACTTC
cdr3_aa: CSASHSETQYF

clone_size: .
j_call: TRBJ1-2
d_call: .
v_call: TRBV9
cdr3_nt: TGTGCCAGCAGCGTAGACCCGAGTCCCCTATGGTCCTACACCTTC
cdr3_aa: CASSVDPSPLWSYTF

clone_size: .
j_call: TRBJ2-7
d_call: .
v_call: TRBV7-3
cdr3_nt: TGTGCCAGCAGCTTAACAACAGCCTACGAGCAGTACTTC
cdr3_aa: CASSLTTAYEQYF

clone_size: once
j_call: TRBJ1-2
d_call: .
v_call: TRBV27
cdr3_nt: TGTGCCAGCAGTTTAACGCAGGATGTATTCTATGGCTACACCTTC
cdr3_aa: CASSLTQDVFYGYTF

clone_size: .
j_call: TRBJ2-1
d_call: .
v_call: TRBV2
cdr3_nt: TGTGCCAGCCTTTCATCGGAGAGCTCCTACAATGAGCAGTTCTTC
cdr3_aa: CASLSSESSYNEQFF

clone_size: once
j_call: TRBJ2-3
d_call: .
v_call: TRBV7-2
cdr3_nt: TGTGCCAGCAGCTTAGTGGGCATAGATACGCAGTATTTT
cdr3_aa: CASSLVGIDTQYF

clone_size: .
j_call: TRBJ2-5
d_call: .
v_call: TRBV5-4
cdr3_nt: TGTGCCAGCAGCTTAGAGCCTACCCGGTACCAAGAGACCCAGTACTTC
cdr3_aa: CASSLEPTRYQETQYF

clone_size: once
j_call: TRBJ1-2
d_call: .
v_call: TRBV5-8
cdr3_nt: TGTGCCAGCAGCCACGGACTCCTACAAAACTATGGCTACACCTTC
cdr3_aa: CASSHGLLQNYGYTF

clone_size: .
j_call: TRBJ1-1
d_call: TRBD1
v_call: TRBV18
cdr3_nt: TGTGCCAGCTCACCACAGGGGGCAACTGAAGCTTTCTTT
cdr3_aa: CASSPQGATEAFF

clone_size: once
j_call: TRBJ2-7
d_call: TRBD1
v_call: TRBV7-6
cdr3_nt: TGTGCCAGCAGCCTGGGACAGGGGGGTGGCGAGCAGTACTTC
cdr3_aa: CASSLGQGGGEQYF

clone_size: .
j_call: TRBJ2-1
d_call: TRBD1
v_call: TRBV27
cdr3_nt: TGTGCCAGCAGTTTACCAGGGGGCTGGAATGAGCAGTTCTTC
cdr3_aa: CASSLPGGWNEQFF

clone_size: .
j_call: TRBJ1-2
d_call: TRBD1
v_call: TRBV6-5
cdr3_nt: TGTGCCACAGGGGGGTCAAGTAACTATGGCTACACCTTC
cdr3_aa: CATGGSSNYGYTF

clone_size: .
j_call: TRBJ1-1
d_call: .
v_call: TRBV11-1
cdr3_nt: TGTGCCAGCAGCATGGAAGGGGAGGGGAGCGCTGAAGCTTTCTTT
cdr3_aa: CASSMEGEGSAEAFF

clone_size: .
j_call: TRBJ1-5
d_call: .
v_call: TRBV5-8
cdr3_nt: TGTGCCAGCACCCCGGTTTTTAGCAATCAGCCCCAGCATTTT
cdr3_aa: CASTPVFSNQPQHF

clone_size: once
j_call: TRBJ2-1
d_call: TRBD1
v_call: TRBV5-1
cdr3_nt: TGCGCCAGCAGCCAGGGACAGGGGTCCTACAATGAGCAGTTCTTC
cdr3_aa: CASSQGQGSYNEQFF

clone_size: .
j_call: TRBJ2-7
d_call: .
v_call: TRBV5-6
cdr3_nt: TGTGCCAGCAGCTTGGGAGATACCGAGCAGTACTTC
cdr3_aa: CASSLGDTEQYF

clone_size: .
j_call: TRBJ1-6
d_call: TRBD1
v_call: TRBV5-1
cdr3_nt: TGCGCCAGCAGCGATGGGACAGGGGGCGTCGTCTCCTATAATTCACCCCTCCACTTT
cdr3_aa: CASSDGTGGVVSYNSPLHF

clone_size: .
j_call: TRBJ2-7
d_call: TRBD2
v_call: TRBV6-1
cdr3_nt: TGTGCCAGCAGTGTAACCGGGCTAGCGGGAGCCTACGAGCAGTACTTC
cdr3_aa: CASSVTGLAGAYEQYF

clone_size: .
j_call: TRBJ2-4
d_call: TRBD2
v_call: TRBV5-1
cdr3_nt: TGCGCCAGCAGCCCCTTGACTAGCGGGGTAGCCAAAAACATTCAGTACTTC
cdr3_aa: CASSPLTSGVAKNIQYF

clone_size: once
j_call: TRBJ1-5
d_call: TRBD1
v_call: TRBV27
cdr3_nt: TGTGCCAGCAGTCCTTGGGACAGGGCAAATCAGCCCCAGCATTTT
cdr3_aa: CASSPWDRANQPQHF

clone_size: .
j_call: TRBJ2-5
d_call: TRBD2
v_call: TRBV7-2
cdr3_nt: TGTGCCAGCAGCTCCCGGGCGGGAGGAGGGGAGACCCAGTACTTC
cdr3_aa: CASSSRAGGGETQYF

clone_size: .
j_call: TRBJ2-1
d_call: TRBD2
v_call: TRBV5-1
cdr3_nt: TGCGCCAGCCGCTTTGCGGGGGGGGAGTACAATGAGCAGTTCTTC
cdr3_aa: CASRFAGGEYNEQFF

clone_size: .
j_call: TRBJ2-3
d_call: TRBD2
v_call: TRBV27
cdr3_nt: TGTGCCAGCGGGCCGGGACTAGCGATCACAGATACGCAGTATTTT
cdr3_aa: CASGPGLAITDTQYF

clone_size: .
j_call: TRBJ1-6
d_call: .
v_call: TRBV19
cdr3_nt: TGTGCCAGTAGTATACAGGGGATTTCTTCACCCCTCCACTTT
cdr3_aa: CASSIQGISSPLHF

clone_size: .
j_call: TRBJ2-1
d_call: .
v_call: TRBV7-2
cdr3_nt: TGTGCCAGCAGCTTAAGCGGTCAAGGTGAGCAGTTCTTC
cdr3_aa: CASSLSGQGEQFF

clone_size: .
j_call: TRBJ1-1
d_call: .
v_call: TRBV29-1
cdr3_nt: TGCAGCGCCGGGACACGGGACACTGAAGCTTTCTTT
cdr3_aa: CSAGTRDTEAFF

clone_size: few
j_call: TRBJ2-7
d_call: .
v_call: TRBV29-1
cdr3_nt: TGCAGCGTTGAGCTCAGGGACTACGAGCAGTACTTC
cdr3_aa: CSVELRDYEQYF

clone_size: .
j_call: TRBJ2-7
d_call: .
v_call: TRBV13
cdr3_nt: TGTGCCAGCAGCTTAATGGACAGTGGGTACGAGCAGTACTTC
cdr3_aa: CASSLMDSGYEQYF

clone_size: .
j_call: TRBJ2-7
d_call: .
v_call: TRBV5-1
cdr3_nt: TGCGCCAGCAGCCGGGGGTACGAGCAGTACTTC
cdr3_aa: CASSRGYEQYF

clone_size: .
j_call: TRBJ1-1
d_call: .
v_call: TRBV6-1
cdr3_nt: TGTGCCAGCGGGCGCGCTGAAGCTTTCTTT
cdr3_aa: CASGRAEAFF

clone_size: .
j_call: TRBJ2-3
d_call: .
v_call: TRBV7-3
cdr3_nt: TGTGCCAGCAGCTTTACTAGCTACGATACGCAGTATTTT
cdr3_aa: CASSFTSYDTQYF

clone_size: .
j_call: TRBJ1-2
d_call: .
v_call: TRBV10-1
cdr3_nt: TGCGCCAGCAGTGTGAGTCTCTATGGCTACACCTTC
cdr3_aa: CASSVSLYGYTF

clone_size: .
j_call: TRBJ1-4
d_call: TRBD1
v_call: TRBV7-8
cdr3_nt: TGTGCCAGCAGCTCACCCCGGGACAGCGAAAAACTGTTTTTT
cdr3_aa: CASSSPRDSEKLFF

clone_size: once
j_call: TRBJ1-5
d_call: .
v_call: TRBV6-1
cdr3_nt: TGTGCCAGCAGTGAAGGGTCCCCGGGGGGAAGGCAGCCCCAGCATTTT
cdr3_aa: CASSEGSPGGRQPQHF

clone_size: once
j_call: TRBJ1-2
d_call: .
v_call: TRBV28
cdr3_nt: TGTGCCAGCAGTGCGGACAGCACCTATGGCTACACCTTC
cdr3_aa: CASSADSTYGYTF

clone_size: .
j_call: TRBJ2-7
d_call: .
v_call: TRBV7-8
cdr3_nt: TGTGCCAGCAGCCCCCAATCCTACGAGCAGTACTTC
cdr3_aa: CASSPQSYEQYF

clone_size: .
j_call: TRBJ2-5
d_call: TRBD1
v_call: TRBV9
cdr3_nt: TGTGCCAGCAGCGTAGAAGGACAGGCCGAGACCCAGTACTTC
cdr3_aa: CASSVEGQAETQYF

clone_size: .
j_call: TRBJ2-3
d_call: .
v_call: TRBV2
cdr3_nt: TGTGCCAGCTTGGACAGCCCCACAGATACGCAGTATTTT
cdr3_aa: CASLDSPTDTQYF

clone_size: .
j_call: TRBJ1-2
d_call: TRBD1
v_call: TRBV11-3
cdr3_nt: TGTGCCAGCAGCCCTTTTCCCGGGACAGGGGGCTCTTTTTGCTATGGCTACACCTTC
cdr3_aa: CASSPFPGTGGSFCYGYTF

clone_size: .
j_call: TRBJ1-1
d_call: .
v_call: TRBV9
cdr3_nt: TGTGCCAGCAGCGTAGGGGGGAGGGGCACTGAAGCTTTCTTT
cdr3_aa: CASSVGGRGTEAFF